The sequence of this T cell receptor beta chain was determined in a study of Ad26.COV2.S vaccination and SARS-CoV-2 variants. As for the study in general: Ad26.COV2.S shots went into the muscle once or twice, 56 days apart.

This CDR3 comprises 15 residues. V was pared by 2 bases and J by 0 bases, with 9 bases between. From germline, CDR1 is SGDLS and CDR2 YYNGEE. Produced via immunoSEQ multiplex PCR; TCRdb's table is partial and in-frame only. The profile shows approximately 400,000 clones, 83% of them singletons. Details on this clone: Its specificity is unknown.

As for treatment: over 15 received Ad26.COV2.S at low or high dose, single or two shots; roughly five received placebo; per-sample allocation not given. Sampling was performed 63 days after the first vaccine or placebo injection. Whole-study results and caveats: The TCR breadth and depth analyses may have produced an underestimate of total T cell responses.

The chain links TRBV9 to TRBJ2-1; maybe TRBD2 (5 bases). The sequence was obtained from a person between 18 and 60 years old who received the Ad26.COV2.S COVID-19 vaccine or a placebo. The material sequenced was peripheral blood, taken in a trial of Ad26.COV2.S vaccine versus placebo. The CDR3 nucleotides read TGTGCCAGCAGCGTTAGCGTAGTCTCCTACAATGAGCAGTTCTTC. Translation: CASSVSVVSYNEQFF.